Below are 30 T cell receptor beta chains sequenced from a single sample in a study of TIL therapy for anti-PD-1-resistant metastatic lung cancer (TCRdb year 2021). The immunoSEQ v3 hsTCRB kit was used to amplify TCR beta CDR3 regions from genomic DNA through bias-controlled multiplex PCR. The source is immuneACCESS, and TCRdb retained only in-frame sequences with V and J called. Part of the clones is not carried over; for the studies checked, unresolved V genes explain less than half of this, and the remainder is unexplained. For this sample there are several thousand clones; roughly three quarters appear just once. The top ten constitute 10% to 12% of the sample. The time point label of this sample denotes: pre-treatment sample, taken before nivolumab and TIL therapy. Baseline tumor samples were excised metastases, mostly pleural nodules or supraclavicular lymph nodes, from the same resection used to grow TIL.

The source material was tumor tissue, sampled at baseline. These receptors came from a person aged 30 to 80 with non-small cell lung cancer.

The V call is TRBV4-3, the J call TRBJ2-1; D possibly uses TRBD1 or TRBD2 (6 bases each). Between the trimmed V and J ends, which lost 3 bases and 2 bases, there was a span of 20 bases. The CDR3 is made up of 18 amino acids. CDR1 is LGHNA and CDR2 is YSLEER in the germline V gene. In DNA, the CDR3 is TGCGCCAGCAGCCATGTCCTCTCTCCGGGGGCAGCCTACAATGAGCAGTTCTTC. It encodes CASSHVLSPGAAYNEQFF.

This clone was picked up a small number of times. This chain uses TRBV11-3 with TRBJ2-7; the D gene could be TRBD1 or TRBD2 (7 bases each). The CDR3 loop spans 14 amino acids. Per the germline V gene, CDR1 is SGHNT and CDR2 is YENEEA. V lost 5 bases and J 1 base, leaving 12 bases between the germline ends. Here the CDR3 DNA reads TGTGCCAGCAGCATCCAGGGGGGGTCCTACGAGCAGTACTTC. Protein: CASSIQGGSYEQYF.

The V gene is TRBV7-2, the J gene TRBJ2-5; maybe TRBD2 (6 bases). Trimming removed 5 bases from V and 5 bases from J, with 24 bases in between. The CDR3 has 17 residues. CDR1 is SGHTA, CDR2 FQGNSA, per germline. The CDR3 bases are TGTGCCAGCAGCCGGCCCCGGGACTCCGGGCCTGGGGAGACCCAGTACTTC. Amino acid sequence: CASSRPRDSGPGETQYF.

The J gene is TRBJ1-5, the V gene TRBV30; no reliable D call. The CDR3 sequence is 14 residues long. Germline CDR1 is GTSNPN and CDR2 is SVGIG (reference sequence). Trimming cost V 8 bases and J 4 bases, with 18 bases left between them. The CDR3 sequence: CAAQATTSNQPQHF. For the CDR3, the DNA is TGTGCCGCCCAAGCGACAACTTCAAATCAGCCCCAGCATTTT. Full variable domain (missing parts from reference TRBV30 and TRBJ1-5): SQTIHQWPATLVQPVGSPLSLECTVEGTSNPNLYWYRQAAGRGLQLLFYSVGIGQISSEVPQNLSASRPQDRQFILSSKKLLLSDSGFYLCAAQATTSNQPQHFGDGTRLSIL.

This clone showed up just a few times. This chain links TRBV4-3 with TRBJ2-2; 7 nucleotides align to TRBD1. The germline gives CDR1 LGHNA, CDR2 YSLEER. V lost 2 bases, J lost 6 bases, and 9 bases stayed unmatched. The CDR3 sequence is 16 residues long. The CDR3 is CASSQIGTANAGELFF. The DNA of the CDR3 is TGCGCCAGCAGCCAAATAGGGACAGCTAATGCCGGGGAGCTGTTTTTT.

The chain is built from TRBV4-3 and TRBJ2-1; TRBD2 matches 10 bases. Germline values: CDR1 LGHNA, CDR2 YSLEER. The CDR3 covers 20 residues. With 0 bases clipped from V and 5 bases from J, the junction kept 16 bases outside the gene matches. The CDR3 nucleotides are TGCGCCAGCAGCCAAGATCTATCCAGCGGGGGGGCTGGTATCCACAATGAGCAGTTCTTC. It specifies CASSQDLSSGGAGIHNEQFF.

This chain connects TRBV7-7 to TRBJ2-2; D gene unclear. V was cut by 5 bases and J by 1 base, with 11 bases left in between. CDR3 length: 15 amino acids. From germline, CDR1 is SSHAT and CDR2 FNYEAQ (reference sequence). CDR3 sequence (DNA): TGTGCCAGCAGCCCCCGCGAAGGGAACACCGGGGAGCTGTTTTTT. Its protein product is CASSPREGNTGELFF.

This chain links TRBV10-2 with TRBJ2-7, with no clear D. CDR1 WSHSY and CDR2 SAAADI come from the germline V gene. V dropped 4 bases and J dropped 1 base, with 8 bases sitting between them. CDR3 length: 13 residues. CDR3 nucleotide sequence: TGCGCCAGCAGTGTTGACACATCCTACGAGCAGTACTTC. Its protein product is CASSVDTSYEQYF.

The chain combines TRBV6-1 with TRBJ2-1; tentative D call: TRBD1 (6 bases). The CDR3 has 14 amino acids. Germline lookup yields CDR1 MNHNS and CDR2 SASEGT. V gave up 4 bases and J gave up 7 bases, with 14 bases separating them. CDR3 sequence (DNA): TGTGCCAGCAGTGGGTCCGGGACAAGTAATGAGCAGTTCTTC. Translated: CASSGSGTSNEQFF.

Written as DNA, the CDR3 is TGTGCCAGTAGTATTAGCGGGAGTATCTATGAGCAGTTCTTC. Protein sequence: CASSISGSIYEQFF. V is TRBV19 and J is TRBJ2-1; TRBD2 aligns across 9 bases. The CDR3 extends over 14 amino acids. Germline CDR1 reads LNHDA; CDR2 reads SQIVND (reference sequence). J lost 8 bases, V lost 3 bases, and 5 bases had no gene match. Full variable domain (outside the CDR3, taken from reference TRBV19 and TRBJ2-1): DGGITQSPKYLFRKEGQNVTLSCEQNLNHDAMYWYRQDPGQGLRLIYYSQIVNDFQKGDIAEGYSVSREKKESFPLTVTSAQKNPTAFYLCASSISGSIYEQFFGPGTRLTVL.

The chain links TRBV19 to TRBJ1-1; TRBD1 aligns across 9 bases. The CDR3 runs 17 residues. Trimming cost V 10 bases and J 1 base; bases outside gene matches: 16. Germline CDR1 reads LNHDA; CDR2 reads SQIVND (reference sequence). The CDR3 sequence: CATPRQGGRFGNTEAFF. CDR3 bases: TGTGCCACACCGCGACAGGGGGGTAGATTTGGGAACACTGAAGCTTTCTTT.

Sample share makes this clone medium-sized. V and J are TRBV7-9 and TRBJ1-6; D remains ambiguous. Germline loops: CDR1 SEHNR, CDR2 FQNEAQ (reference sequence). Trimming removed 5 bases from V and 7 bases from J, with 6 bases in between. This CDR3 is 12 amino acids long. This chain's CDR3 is CASSRGNSPLHF. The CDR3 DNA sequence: TGTGCCAGCAGCCGGGGAAATTCACCCCTCCACTTT.

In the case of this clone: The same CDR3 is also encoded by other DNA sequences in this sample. In nucleotides, the CDR3 is TGTGCCAGCTCACCGGGACTAGCGGGGAGCTCCTACGAGCAGTACTTC. It specifies CASSPGLAGSSYEQYF. This chain uses TRBV18 with TRBJ2-7; 13 bases fit TRBD2. The CDR3 length is 16 residues. From germline, CDR1 is KGHSH and CDR2 LQKENI. The junction had 2 bases not matched to a gene; V was cut back by 3 bases and J by 0 bases.

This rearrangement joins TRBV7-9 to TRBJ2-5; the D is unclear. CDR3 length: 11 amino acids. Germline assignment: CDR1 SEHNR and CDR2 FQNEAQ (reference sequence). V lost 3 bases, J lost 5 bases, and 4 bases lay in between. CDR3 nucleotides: TGTGCCAGCAGCTTGTGGGAGACCCAGTACTTC. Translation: CASSLWETQYF.

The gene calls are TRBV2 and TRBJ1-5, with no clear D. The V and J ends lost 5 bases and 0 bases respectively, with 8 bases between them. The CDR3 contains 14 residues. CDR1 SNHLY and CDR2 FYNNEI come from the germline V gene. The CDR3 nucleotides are TGTGCCAGCAGTAATAGTATTAGCAATCAGCCCCAGCATTTT. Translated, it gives CASSNSISNQPQHF. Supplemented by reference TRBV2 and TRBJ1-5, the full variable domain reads EPEVTQTPSHQVTQMGQEVILRCVPISNHLYFYWYRQILGQKVEFLVSFYNNEISEKSEIFDDQFSVERPDGSNFTLKIRSTKLEDSAMYFCASSNSISNQPQHFGDGTRLSIL.

In DNA, the CDR3 is TGTGCCAGCAGTTTCCACAGGGCGGGTGAGCAGTACTTC. This gives the protein CASSFHRAGEQYF. This chain connects TRBV27 to TRBJ2-7; the D gene is possibly TRBD1 (6 bases). Per germline, CDR1 MNHEY and CDR2 SMNVEV (reference sequence). Trimming removed 3 bases from V and 7 bases from J, with 13 bases in between. The CDR3 loop spans 13 amino acids.

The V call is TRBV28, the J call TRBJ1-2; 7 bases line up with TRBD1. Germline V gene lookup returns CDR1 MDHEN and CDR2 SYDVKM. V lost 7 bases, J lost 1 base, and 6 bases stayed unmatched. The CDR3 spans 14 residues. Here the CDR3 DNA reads TGTGCCAGCAAAGCAACAGGGGTTAACTATGGCTACACCTTC. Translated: CASKATGVNYGYTF.

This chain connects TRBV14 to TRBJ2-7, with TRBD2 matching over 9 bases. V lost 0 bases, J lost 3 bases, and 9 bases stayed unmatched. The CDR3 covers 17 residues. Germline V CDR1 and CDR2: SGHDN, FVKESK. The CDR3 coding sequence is TGTGCCAGCAGCCAAGATCGAAGGCTAGCGGGACACTACGAGCAGTACTTC. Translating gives CASSQDRRLAGHYEQYF.

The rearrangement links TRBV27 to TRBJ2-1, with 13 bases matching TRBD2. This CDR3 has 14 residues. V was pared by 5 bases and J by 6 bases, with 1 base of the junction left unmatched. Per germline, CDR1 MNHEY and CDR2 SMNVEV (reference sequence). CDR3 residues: CASSGLAGVNEQFF. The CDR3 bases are TGTGCCAGCAGTGGACTAGCGGGAGTCAATGAGCAGTTCTTC.

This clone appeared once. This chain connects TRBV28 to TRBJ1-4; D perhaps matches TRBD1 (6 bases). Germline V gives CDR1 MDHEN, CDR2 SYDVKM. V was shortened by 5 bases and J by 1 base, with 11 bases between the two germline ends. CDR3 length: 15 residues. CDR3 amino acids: CASSSLTGTNEKLFF. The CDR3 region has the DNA TGTGCCAGCAGTAGTCTGACAGGAACTAATGAAAAACTGTTTTTT. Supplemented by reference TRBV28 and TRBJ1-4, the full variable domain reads DVKVTQSSRYLVKRTGEKVFLECVQDMDHENMFWYRQDPGLGLRLIYFSYDVKMKEKGDIPEGYSVSREKKERFSLILESASTNQTSMYLCASSSLTGTNEKLFFGSGTQLSVL.

DNA of the CDR3: TGTGCCAGCAGGGTATCCAGGGGGCTCGAGCAGTACTTC. Protein product: CASRVSRGLEQYF. The chain combines TRBV6-5 with TRBJ2-7; 8 positions match TRBD1. With V trimmed by 6 bases and J by 6 bases, 7 bases remained unmatched. The CDR3 sequence is 13 residues long. Germline CDR1 reads MNHEY; CDR2 reads SVGAGI.

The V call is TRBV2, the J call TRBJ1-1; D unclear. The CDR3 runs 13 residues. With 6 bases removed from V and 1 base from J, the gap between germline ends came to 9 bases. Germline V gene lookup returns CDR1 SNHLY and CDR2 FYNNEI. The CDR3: CASRFGRNTEAFF. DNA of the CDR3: TGTGCCAGCAGGTTTGGCAGGAACACTGAAGCTTTCTTT.

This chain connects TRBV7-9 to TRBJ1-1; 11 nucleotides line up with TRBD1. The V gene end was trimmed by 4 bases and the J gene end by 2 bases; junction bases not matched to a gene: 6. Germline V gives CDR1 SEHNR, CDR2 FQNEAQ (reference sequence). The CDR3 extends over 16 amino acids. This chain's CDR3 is CASSWGQGGLNTEAFF. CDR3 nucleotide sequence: TGTGCCAGCAGCTGGGGACAGGGGGGACTTAACACTGAAGCTTTCTTT.

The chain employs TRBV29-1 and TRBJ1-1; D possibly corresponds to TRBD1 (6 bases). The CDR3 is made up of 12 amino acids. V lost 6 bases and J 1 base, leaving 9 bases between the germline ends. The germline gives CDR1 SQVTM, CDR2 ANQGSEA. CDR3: CSVGTRNTEAFF. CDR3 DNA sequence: TGCAGCGTAGGGACAAGGAACACTGAAGCTTTCTTT.

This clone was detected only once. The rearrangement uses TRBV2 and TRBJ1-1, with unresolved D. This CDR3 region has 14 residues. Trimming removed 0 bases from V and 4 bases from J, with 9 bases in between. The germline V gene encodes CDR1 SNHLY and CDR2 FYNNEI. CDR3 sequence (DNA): TGTGCCAGCAGTGAAGCGAGGGCAGTCACTGAAGCTTTCTTT. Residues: CASSEARAVTEAFF.

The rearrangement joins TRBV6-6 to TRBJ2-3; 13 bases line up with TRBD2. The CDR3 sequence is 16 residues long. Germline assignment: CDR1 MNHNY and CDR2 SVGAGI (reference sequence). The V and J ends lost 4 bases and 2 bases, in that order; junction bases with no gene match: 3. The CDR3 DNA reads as TGTGCCAGCAGTTTACTAGCGGGAGGGACCACAGATACGCAGTATTTT. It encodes CASSLLAGGTTDTQYF.

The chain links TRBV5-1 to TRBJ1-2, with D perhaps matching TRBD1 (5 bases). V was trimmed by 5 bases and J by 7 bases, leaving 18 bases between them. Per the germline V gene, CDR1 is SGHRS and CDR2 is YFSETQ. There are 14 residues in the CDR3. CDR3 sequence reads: CASRGSQGVGGYTF. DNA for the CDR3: TGCGCCAGCAGGGGGTCCCAGGGTGTTGGTGGCTACACCTTC.

CDR3 sequence (DNA): TGTGCCAGCACGGGGACAGCCTATGGCTACACCTTC. Translating gives CASTGTAYGYTF. This rearrangement joins TRBV6-5 to TRBJ1-2; 7 bases agree with TRBD1. V lost 7 bases and J lost 4; bases outside the gene matches: 3. CDR3 length: 12 residues. The germline gives CDR1 MNHEY, CDR2 SVGAGI.

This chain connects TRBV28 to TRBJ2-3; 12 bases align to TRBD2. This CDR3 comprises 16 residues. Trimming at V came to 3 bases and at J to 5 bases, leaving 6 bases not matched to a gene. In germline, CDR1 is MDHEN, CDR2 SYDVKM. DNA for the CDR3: TGTGCCAGCAGTTTGGCTAGCGGGAGGGCGAGAGATACGCAGTATTTT. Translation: CASSLASGRARDTQYF. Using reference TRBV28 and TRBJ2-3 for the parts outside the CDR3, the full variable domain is DVKVTQSSRYLVKRTGEKVFLECVQDMDHENMFWYRQDPGLGLRLIYFSYDVKMKEKGDIPEGYSVSREKKERFSLILESASTNQTSMYLCASSLASGRARDTQYFGPGTRLTVL.

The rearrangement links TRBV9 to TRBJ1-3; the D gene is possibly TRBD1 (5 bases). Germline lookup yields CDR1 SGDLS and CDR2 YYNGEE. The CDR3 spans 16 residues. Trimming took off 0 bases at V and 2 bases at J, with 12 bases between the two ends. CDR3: CASSVGVGVTGNTIYF. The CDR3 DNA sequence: TGTGCCAGCAGCGTAGGGGTGGGGGTAACTGGAAACACCATATATTTT.